This passage covers 23 T cell receptor beta chains from one sample sequenced in a study of T cell responses to AZD1222 COVID-19 vaccine (dated by TCRdb to 2020 to 2022). The library was generated by the immunoSEQ multiplex PCR assay. TCRdb holds this immuneACCESS table with in-frame rearrangements only. Some clones are missing; in checked studies, unresolved V genes explain under half, and the rest has no known cause. The sample has more than 140,000 clones on record, around 90% of them singletons. 5% of the sample comes from the top ten. The meaning of the sample's time point label: baseline before first vaccination. This sample comprised peripheral blood, obtained on day 0 of AZD1222 vaccination. These receptors were obtained from an adult in good health.

The chain is built from TRBV28 and TRBJ2-7; 10 bases are shared with TRBD1. Germline-derived CDR1 and CDR2 are MDHEN and SYDVKM. V shed 6 bases and J 3 bases; nucleotides not matched to a gene: 8. The CDR3 runs to 15 residues. The DNA for the CDR3 is TGTGCCAGCAGGCCACCGGGACAGGGGATCTACGAGCAGTACTTC. Translated, it gives CASRPPGQGIYEQYF.

The genes are TRBV5-1 and TRBJ2-5; 13 bases align to TRBD2. This CDR3 is built from 18 residues. V trimming: 4 bases; J trimming: 2 bases; junction bases outside the gene matches: 11. The germline V gene has CDR1 SGHRS and CDR2 YFSETQ. The CDR3 DNA reads TGCGCCAGCAGCGCCGGGACTAGCGGGAATGTCCGGCAAGAGACCCAGTACTTC. Its translation is CASSAGTSGNVRQETQYF.

V gene TRBV7-8 combines with J gene TRBJ2-5; D might be TRBD1 (6 bases). Trimming took 5 bases from V and 2 from J, leaving 18 bases between them. The CDR3 has 16 amino acids. In germline, CDR1 is SGHVS, CDR2 FQNEAQ. CDR3 coding DNA: TGTGCCAGCAGCCTCCTAGGGGGTGGTGCTCAAGAGACCCAGTACTTC. It codes for CASSLLGGGAQETQYF. The full variable domain, in which reference TRBV7-8 and TRBJ2-5 provide the parts outside the CDR3, is GAGVSQSPRYKVAKRGQDVALRCDPISGHVSLFWYQQALGQGPEFLTYFQNEAQLDKSGLPSDRFFAERPEGSVSTLKIQRTQQEDSAVYLCASSLLGGGAQETQYFGPGTRLLVL.

The CDR3 region is CAISDSGTGAYEQYF. The DNA for the CDR3 is TGTGCCATCAGTGACTCCGGGACAGGAGCCTACGAGCAGTACTTC. The rearrangement links TRBV10-3 to TRBJ2-7; 8 nucleotides line up with TRBD1. Trimming took 3 bases from V and 2 from J; bases not matched to a gene: 6. Germline V gives CDR1 ENHRY, CDR2 SYGVKD. The CDR3 sequence is 15 residues long.

This sequence joins TRBV14 and TRBJ2-1; D not certain. Per germline, CDR1 SGHDN and CDR2 FVKESK. The V gene lost 3 bases and the J gene lost 6 bases, with 9 bases spanning the gap. The CDR3 is 13 amino acids. The CDR3 loop reads CASSQYQINEQFF. In nucleotides, the CDR3 is TGTGCCAGCAGCCAGTACCAAATCAATGAGCAGTTCTTC.

J is TRBJ1-1 and V is TRBV28; D uncertain. This CDR3 has 13 amino acids. V was pared by 5 bases and J by 2 bases, with 9 bases between. Germline V CDR1 and CDR2: MDHEN, SYDVKM. CDR3 in DNA: TGTGCCAGCAGTCCCAGTAAAAACACTGAAGCTTTCTTT. Amino acids: CASSPSKNTEAFF.

The gene calls are TRBV3-1 (or the pseudogene TRBV3-2) and TRBJ1-1; perhaps TRBD1 as D (5 bases). Germline V gene lookup returns CDR1 LGHDT and CDR2 YNNKEL (reference sequence). V lost 0 bases to trimming and J lost 7 bases, with 15 bases between them. The CDR3 is 15 amino acids. The CDR3, as DNA: TGTGCCAGCAGCCAAGAGTCCAGGGATATAGGTGAAGCTTTCTTT. Translation: CASSQESRDIGEAFF.

This clone appeared a single time. The chain employs TRBV19 and TRBJ1-2; D possibly corresponds to TRBD1 (6 bases). The germline V and J ends were trimmed by 6 bases and 8 bases, with 13 bases remaining between them. Germline assignment: CDR1 LNHDA and CDR2 SQIVND (reference sequence). This CDR3 region has 12 residues. The CDR3 DNA sequence: TGTGCCAGTAGCCCGTCAGGGGTAGGCTACACCTTC. Translated: CASSPSGVGYTF.

The V call is TRBV15, the J call TRBJ2-3, with no clear D. The CDR3 has 16 amino acids. Trimming left V 1 base short and J 4 bases short, with 15 bases between. The V gene's germline CDR1 is LNHNV and CDR2 YYDKDF (reference sequence). The CDR3 loop is CATSRGPAHGADTQYF. The CDR3 region has the DNA TGTGCCACCAGCAGAGGCCCCGCCCACGGAGCAGATACGCAGTATTTT. The variable domain in full, with the rest retrieved from reference TRBV15 and TRBJ2-3, is DAMVIQNPRYQVTQFGKPVTLSCSQTLNHNVMYWYQQKSSQAPKLLFHYYDKDFNNEADTPDNFQSRRPNTSFCFLDIRSPGLGDTAMYLCATSRGPAHGADTQYFGPGTRLTVL.

The rearrangement links TRBV7-3 to TRBJ2-3; 7 bases map to TRBD1. Per germline, CDR1 SGHTA and CDR2 FQGTGA. The junction had 6 bases not matched to a gene; V was cut back by 3 bases and J by 6 bases. This CDR3 is 14 amino acids long. CDR3 loop: CASSFRDREDTQYF. For the CDR3, the DNA is TGTGCCAGCAGCTTCCGGGACAGAGAGGATACGCAGTATTTT. The whole variable domain, filled in from reference TRBV7-3 and TRBJ2-3, reads GAGVSQTPSNKVTEKGKYVELRCDPISGHTALYWYRQSLGQGPEFLIYFQGTGAADDSGLPNDRFFAVRPEGSVSTLKIQRTERGDSAVYLCASSFRDREDTQYFGPGTRLTVL.

Comment on this clone: Its ends do not fully match the called genes, so a read error is possible. The V call is TRBV7-3, the J call TRBJ1-2; TRBD1 might be the D (5 bases). Germline V CDR1 and CDR2: SGHTA, FQGTGA. The CDR3 extends over 15 amino acids. CDR3 protein: CASRLRDGGSYGYTF. DNA of the CDR3: TGTGCCAGCAGGTTAAGGGACGGGGGGAGCTATGGCTACACCTTC.

The V call is TRBV4-3, the J call TRBJ1-2; TRBD1 matches 9 bases. The CDR3 extends over 15 amino acids. CDR1 and CDR2 from the germline V gene are LGHNA and YSLEER. V dropped 2 bases and J dropped 2; count of bases not matched to a gene: 3. CDR3 sequence reads: CASSQWDRANYGYTF. The CDR3, as DNA: TGCGCCAGCAGCCAATGGGACAGGGCGAACTATGGCTACACCTTC.

The V and J genes are TRBV19 and TRBJ1-2; no clear D. V gave up 1 base and J gave up 8 bases, with 20 bases separating them. This CDR3 has 16 amino acids. CDR1 LNHDA and CDR2 SQIVND come from the germline V gene (reference sequence). CDR3 protein: CASSIGYPTGPAGYTF. CDR3 coding DNA: TGTGCCAGTAGTATAGGCTACCCGACCGGGCCAGCCGGCTACACCTTC. Using reference TRBV19 and TRBJ1-2 for the parts outside the CDR3, the full variable domain is DGGITQSPKYLFRKEGQNVTLSCEQNLNHDAMYWYRQDPGQGLRLIYYSQIVNDFQKGDIAEGYSVSREKKESFPLTVTSAQKNPTAFYLCASSIGYPTGPAGYTFGSGTRLTVV.

This clone has only one observation. The CDR3: CASSVMGGTNTGELFF. CDR3 DNA sequence: TGTGCCAGCTCCGTGATGGGGGGCACGAACACCGGGGAGCTGTTTTTT. The rearrangement uses TRBV18 and TRBJ2-2; D tentatively reads TRBD1 or TRBD2 (6 bases each). In germline, CDR1 is KGHSH, CDR2 LQKENI. Trimming shortened V by 6 bases and J by 0 bases, and 14 bases separated the two germline ends. The CDR3 is 16 residues long.

The genes are TRBV18 and TRBJ1-3; D may be TRBD1 (5 bases). Germline CDR1 is KGHSH and CDR2 is LQKENI. V gave up 5 bases and J gave up 11 bases, with 19 bases separating them. This CDR3 is 14 amino acids long. This CDR3 reads CASSVVEGRFPIYF. CDR3 in DNA: TGTGCCAGCTCAGTGGTGGAGGGGCGCTTCCCCATATATTTT.

The rearrangement joins TRBV3-1 (or the pseudogene TRBV3-2) to TRBJ2-1, with TRBD1 matching over 11 bases. The CDR3 is 15 residues long. CDR1 and CDR2 (germline): LGHDT, YNNKEL (reference sequence). Trimming removed 4 bases from V and 5 bases from J; junction bases left unmatched: 4. The CDR3, as DNA: TGTGCCAGCAGCCGAACGGACAGGGGGCACAATGAGCAGTTCTTC. Translated, it gives CASSRTDRGHNEQFF.

The CDR3 spells CASSPSGLAGPYNEQFF. The CDR3 coding sequence is TGTGCCAGCTCACCAAGTGGGCTAGCGGGACCTTACAATGAGCAGTTCTTC. This chain links TRBV18 with TRBJ2-1; 9 bases agree with TRBD2. V dropped 2 bases and J dropped 4; count of bases not matched to a gene: 9. The germline gives CDR1 KGHSH, CDR2 LQKENI. This CDR3 has 17 amino acids.

CDR3 protein: CAWRDRQGANEKLFF. Here the CDR3 DNA reads TGTGCCTGGAGGGACCGACAGGGGGCTAATGAAAAACTGTTTTTT. The chain joins TRBV30 to TRBJ1-4; 9 bases fit TRBD1. CDR3 length: 15 amino acids. V shed 3 bases, J shed 3 bases, and the junction held 5 bases outside the gene matches. Germline values: CDR1 GTSNPN, CDR2 SVGIG (reference sequence).

The rearrangement uses TRBV28 and TRBJ1-2; possible D gene TRBD1, 6 bases. The CDR3 loop spans 15 amino acids. In germline, CDR1 is MDHEN, CDR2 SYDVKM. Trimming shortened V by 6 bases and J by 7 bases, and 21 bases separated the two germline ends. The CDR3 nucleotides are TGTGCCAGCAGAGGAGGGGGACGGAGGGGTTCTGGCTACACCTTC. It specifies CASRGGGRRGSGYTF.

V gene TRBV30 combines with J gene TRBJ1-6; 7 positions agree with TRBD1. The CDR3 covers 15 residues. V was clipped by 2 bases and J by 10 bases; unmatched bases: 11. Germline CDR1 reads GTSNPN; CDR2 reads SVGIG (reference sequence). Here the CDR3 DNA reads TGTGCCTGGAGTCCCACGCCAGGGGGAGGATCACCCCTCCACTTT. Its protein is CAWSPTPGGGSPLHF.

This clone was picked up one time. V is TRBV5-4 and J is TRBJ1-2; D is possibly TRBD1 (5 bases). V gave up 4 bases and J gave up 5 bases, with 12 bases separating them. Looked up from germline, CDR1 is SGHNT and CDR2 is YYREEE (reference sequence). This CDR3 is 13 amino acids long. CDR3 sequence: CASSRMGRYGYTF. CDR3 coding DNA: TGTGCCAGCAGCCGGATGGGACGGTATGGCTACACCTTC.

The chain is built from TRBV6-2 or TRBV6-3 and TRBJ2-1; possible D gene TRBD2, 5 bases. Deletions cut 6 bases from V and 4 bases from J, with 10 bases between. The CDR3 runs 13 residues. The germline V gene has CDR1 MNHEY and CDR2 SVGEGT. CDR3 nucleotides: TGTGCCAGCAGCTCAAGCGGATACAATGAGCAGTTCTTC. This encodes CASSSSGYNEQFF.

This clone has only one observation. The CDR3 here is CASRTGGAGELFF. CDR3 DNA sequence: TGTGCCAGTCGGACAGGGGGCGCCGGGGAGCTGTTTTTT. The chain couples TRBV19 to TRBJ2-2, with TRBD1 matching over 11 bases. V lost 8 bases to trimming and J lost 6 bases; unmatched junction nucleotides: 2. Looked up from germline, CDR1 is LNHDA and CDR2 is SQIVND (reference sequence). This CDR3 is 13 amino acids long.